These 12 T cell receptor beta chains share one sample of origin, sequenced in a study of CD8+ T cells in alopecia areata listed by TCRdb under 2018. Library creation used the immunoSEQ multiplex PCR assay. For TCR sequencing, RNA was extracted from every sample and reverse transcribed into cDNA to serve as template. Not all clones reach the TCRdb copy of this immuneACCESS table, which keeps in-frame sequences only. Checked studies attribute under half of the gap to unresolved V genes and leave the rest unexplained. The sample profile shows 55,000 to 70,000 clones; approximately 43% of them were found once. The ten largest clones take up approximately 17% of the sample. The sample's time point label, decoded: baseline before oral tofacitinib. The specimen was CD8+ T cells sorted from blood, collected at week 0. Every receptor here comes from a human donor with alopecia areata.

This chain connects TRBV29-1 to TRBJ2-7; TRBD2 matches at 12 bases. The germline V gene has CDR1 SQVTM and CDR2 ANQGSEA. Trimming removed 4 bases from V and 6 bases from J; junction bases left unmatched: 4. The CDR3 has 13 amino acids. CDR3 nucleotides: TGCAGCGTTGCGACTAGCGGGAGAGCCGAGCAGTACTTC. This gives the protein CSVATSGRAEQYF.

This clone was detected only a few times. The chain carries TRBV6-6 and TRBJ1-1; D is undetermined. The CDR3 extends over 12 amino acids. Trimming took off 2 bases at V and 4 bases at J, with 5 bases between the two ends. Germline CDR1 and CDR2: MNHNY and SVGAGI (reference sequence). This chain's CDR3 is CASSYVGTEAFF. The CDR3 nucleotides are TGTGCCAGCAGTTACGTCGGCACTGAAGCTTTCTTT.

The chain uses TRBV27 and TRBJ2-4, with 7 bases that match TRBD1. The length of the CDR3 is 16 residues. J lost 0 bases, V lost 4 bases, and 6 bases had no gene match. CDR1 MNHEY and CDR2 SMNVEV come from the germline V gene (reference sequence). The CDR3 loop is CASSSTGPLAKNIQYF. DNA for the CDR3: TGTGCCAGCAGTTCGACAGGGCCGCTAGCCAAAAACATTCAGTACTTC.

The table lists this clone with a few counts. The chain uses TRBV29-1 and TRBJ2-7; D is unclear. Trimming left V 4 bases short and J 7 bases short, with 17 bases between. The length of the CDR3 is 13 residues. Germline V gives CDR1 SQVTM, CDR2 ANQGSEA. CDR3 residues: CSVVGRYNEEQYF. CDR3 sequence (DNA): TGCAGCGTTGTCGGCAGGTACAATGAGGAGCAGTACTTC.

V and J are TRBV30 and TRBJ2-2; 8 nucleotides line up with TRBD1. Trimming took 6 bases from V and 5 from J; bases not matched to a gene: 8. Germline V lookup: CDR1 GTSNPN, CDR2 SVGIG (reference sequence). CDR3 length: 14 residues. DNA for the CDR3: TGTGCCTGTACCGACAGGGGAGTAACCGGGGAGCTGTTTTTT. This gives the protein CACTDRGVTGELFF.

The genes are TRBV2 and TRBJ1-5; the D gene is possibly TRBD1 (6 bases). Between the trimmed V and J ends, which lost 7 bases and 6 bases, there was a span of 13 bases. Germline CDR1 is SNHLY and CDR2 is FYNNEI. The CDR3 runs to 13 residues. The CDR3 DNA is TGTGCCAGCAATCCGGGGGCAGGTCAGCCCCAGCATTTT. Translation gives CASNPGAGQPQHF.

DNA of the CDR3: TGCAGCGTCTTCAGCGGGAGGGGAGATACGCAGTATTTT. It encodes CSVFSGRGDTQYF. The V and J genes are TRBV29-1 and TRBJ2-3; TRBD2 matches 10 bases. J lost 5 bases, V lost 6 bases, and 5 bases had no gene match. This CDR3 contains 13 residues. Germline V gene data show CDR1 as SQVTM and CDR2 as ANQGSEA.

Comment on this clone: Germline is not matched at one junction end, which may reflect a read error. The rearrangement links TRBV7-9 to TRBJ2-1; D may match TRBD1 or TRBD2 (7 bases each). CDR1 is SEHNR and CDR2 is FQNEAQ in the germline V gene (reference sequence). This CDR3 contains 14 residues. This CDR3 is CASSHSAGGDEQFF. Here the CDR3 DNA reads TGCGCCAGCAGCCATAGTGCAGGGGGGGATGAGCAGTTCTTC.

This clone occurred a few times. The CDR3 is CASSPGTGPIQYF. CDR3 coding DNA: TGTGCCAGCAGCCCCGGGACAGGGCCCATTCAGTACTTC. The chain carries TRBV7-9 and TRBJ2-4; 9 bases fit TRBD1. The CDR3 runs 13 residues. The germline V gene encodes CDR1 SEHNR and CDR2 FQNEAQ (reference sequence). The V and J ends lost 5 bases and 9 bases, in that order; junction bases with no gene match: 5.

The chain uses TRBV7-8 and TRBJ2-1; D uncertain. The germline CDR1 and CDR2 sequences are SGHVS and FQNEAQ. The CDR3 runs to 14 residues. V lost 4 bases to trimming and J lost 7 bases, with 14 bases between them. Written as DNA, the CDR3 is TGTGCCAGCAGCTCCCAAGCGTCGTCTAATGAGCAGTTCTTC. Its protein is CASSSQASSNEQFF.

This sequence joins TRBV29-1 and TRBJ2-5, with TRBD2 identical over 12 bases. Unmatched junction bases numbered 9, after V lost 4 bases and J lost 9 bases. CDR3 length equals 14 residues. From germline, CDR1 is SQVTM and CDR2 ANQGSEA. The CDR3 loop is CSVVIPGLAGSQYF. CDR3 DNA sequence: TGCAGCGTTGTAATTCCCGGACTAGCGGGATCCCAGTACTTC.

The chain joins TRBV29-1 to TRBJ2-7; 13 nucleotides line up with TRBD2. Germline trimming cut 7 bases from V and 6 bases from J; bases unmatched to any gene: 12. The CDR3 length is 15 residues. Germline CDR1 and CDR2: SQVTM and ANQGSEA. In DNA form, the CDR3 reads TGCAGCGCCGACGCTCGAGGGACTAGCGGGACCGAGCAGTACTTC. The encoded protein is CSADARGTSGTEQYF.